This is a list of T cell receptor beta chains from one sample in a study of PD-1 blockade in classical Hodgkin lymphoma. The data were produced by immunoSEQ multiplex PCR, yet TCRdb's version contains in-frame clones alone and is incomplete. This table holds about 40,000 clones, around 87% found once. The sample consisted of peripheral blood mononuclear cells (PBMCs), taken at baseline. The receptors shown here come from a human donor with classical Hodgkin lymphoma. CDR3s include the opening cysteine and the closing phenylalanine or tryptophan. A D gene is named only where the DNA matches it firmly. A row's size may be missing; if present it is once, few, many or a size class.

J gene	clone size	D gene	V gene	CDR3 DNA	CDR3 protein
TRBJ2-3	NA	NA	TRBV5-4	TGTGCCAGCAGCTTTCAAGGGGAAGATACGCAGTATTTT	CASSFQGEDTQYF
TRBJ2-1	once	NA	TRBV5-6	TGTGCCAGCTCCCTTTACAATGAGCAGTTCTTC	CASSLYNEQFF
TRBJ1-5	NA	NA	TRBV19	TGTGCCAGTAGTCCGGACGGAAATCAGCCCCAGCATTTT	CASSPDGNQPQHF
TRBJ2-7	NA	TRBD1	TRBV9	TGTGCCAGCAGCGCAGGACAGGGCGTCCGCGAGCAGTACTTC	CASSAGQGVREQYF
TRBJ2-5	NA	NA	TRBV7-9	TGTGCCAGCAGCTTGTTCGGCATAGGGCAAGAGACCCAGTACTTC	CASSLFGIGQETQYF
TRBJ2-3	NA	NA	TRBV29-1	TGCAGCGGTGGTACTGAGACAGATACGCAGTATTTT	CSGGTETDTQYF
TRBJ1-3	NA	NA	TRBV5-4	TGTGCCAGCAGCTCCGCCCTTGGAAACACCATATATTTT	CASSSALGNTIYF
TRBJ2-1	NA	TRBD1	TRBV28	TGTGCCAGCAGCCCCCCGGACAGGGCGGATGAGCAGTTCTTC	CASSPPDRADEQFF
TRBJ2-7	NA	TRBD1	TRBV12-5	TGTGCTAGTGCACTGCCCCGGACAGGTTTCTACGAGCAGTACTTC	CASALPRTGFYEQYF
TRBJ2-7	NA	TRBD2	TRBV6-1	TGTGCCAGCAGTGTTGGGACTAGAGGAACCCAAAACTACGAGCAGTACTTC	CASSVGTRGTQNYEQYF
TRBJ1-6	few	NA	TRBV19	TGTGCCAGCCGCTTTGGGACTTCCTATAATTCACCCCTCCACTTT	CASRFGTSYNSPLHF
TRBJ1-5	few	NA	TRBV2	TGTGCCAGCAGGGCATATGGCCAGCCCCAGCATTTT	CASRAYGQPQHF
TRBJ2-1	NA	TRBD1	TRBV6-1	TGTGCCACCAAGACAGGGGTTTACAATGAGCAGTTCTTC	CATKTGVYNEQFF
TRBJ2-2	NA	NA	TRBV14	TGTGCCAGCAGCCAAGCCCAGGGGTGGGCGAACACCGGGGAGCTGTTTTTT	CASSQAQGWANTGELFF
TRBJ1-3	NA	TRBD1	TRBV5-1	TGCGCCAGCAGCTTCCAGGGGGCCGGAAACACCATATATTTT	CASSFQGAGNTIYF
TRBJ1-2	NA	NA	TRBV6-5	TGTGCCAGCAGCCTAGGGGGGGCAGAGAATGGCTACACCTTC	CASSLGGAENGYTF
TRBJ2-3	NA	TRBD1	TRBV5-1	TGCGCCAGCAGCTTGGCCGGGACAGGGGGCACAGATACGCAGTATTTT	CASSLAGTGGTDTQYF
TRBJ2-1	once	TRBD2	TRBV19	TGTGCCAGTTCCGGGGTTAGCGGGAGGGGCTCCTACAATGAGCAGTTCTTC	CASSGVSGRGSYNEQFF
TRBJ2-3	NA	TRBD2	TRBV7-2	TGTGCCAGCAGCTGGGTAGCGGGAGGGGGAGTAGATACGCAGTATTTT	CASSWVAGGGVDTQYF
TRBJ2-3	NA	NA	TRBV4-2	TGTGCCAGCAGCCAAGACCCGGGACTCCGCACAGATACGCAGTATTTT	CASSQDPGLRTDTQYF
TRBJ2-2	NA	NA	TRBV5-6	TGTGCCAGCAGTTCTCTCCCGGGACATTTCACCGGGGAGCTGTTTTTT	CASSSLPGHFTGELFF
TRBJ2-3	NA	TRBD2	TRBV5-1	TGCGCCAGCAGCTCTCCGGGACTAGCGGCCTACACAGATACGCAGTATTTT	CASSSPGLAAYTDTQYF
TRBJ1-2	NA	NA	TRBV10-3	TGTGCCATCAGGATCAGGCCGAGGGGTATCAGTGGCTACACCTTC	CAIRIRPRGISGYTF
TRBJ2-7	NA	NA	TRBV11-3	TGTGCCAGCAGCTTAGAAGTCCCCCCAAGTTACACCTACGAGCAGTACTTC	CASSLEVPPSYTYEQYF
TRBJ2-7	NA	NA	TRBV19	TGTGCCAGTAGTAGCTCTAGATGGGACTCCTACGAGCAGTACTTC	CASSSSRWDSYEQYF
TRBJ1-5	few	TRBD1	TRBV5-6	TGTGCCAGCAGCTTGCAGGGGGGCCGGCCCCAGCATTTT	CASSLQGGRPQHF
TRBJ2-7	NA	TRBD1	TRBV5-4	TGTGCCAGCAGCTCCCACTCCGGGACAGGCACCTACGAGCAGTACTTC	CASSSHSGTGTYEQYF
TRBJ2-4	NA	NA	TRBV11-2	TGTGCCAGCAGCGCTCGAGCCCGCAGGACTCTAGCCAAAAACATTCAGTACTTC	CASSARARRTLAKNIQYF
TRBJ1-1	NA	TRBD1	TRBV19	TGTGCCAGTAGTTTGACAGGGGGCCCTATGAACACTGAAGCTTTCTTT	CASSLTGGPMNTEAFF
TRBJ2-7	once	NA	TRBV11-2	TGTGCCAGCAGCCTTAATAGGGTCGGAGACGAGCAGTACTTC	CASSLNRVGDEQYF
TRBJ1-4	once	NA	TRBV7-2	TGTGCCAGCAGTGGGGGGGCGAGCCAGAATGAAAAACTGTTTTTT	CASSGGASQNEKLFF
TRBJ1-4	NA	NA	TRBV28	TGTGCCAGCAGTTTAGACGGGAGGCCGAATGAAAAACTGTTTTTT	CASSLDGRPNEKLFF
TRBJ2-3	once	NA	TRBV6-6	TGTGCCAGCAGTAGGACTCCCACAGATACGCAGTATTTT	CASSRTPTDTQYF
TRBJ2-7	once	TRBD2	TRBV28	TGTGCCAGCAGTTTAGGGTCTAGCGGAGAGCAGGGGCAGTACTTC	CASSLGSSGEQGQYF
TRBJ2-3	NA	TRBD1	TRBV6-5	TGTGCCAGCAGCCGACCGGGACAGGGATTCGATACGCAGTATTTT	CASSRPGQGFDTQYF
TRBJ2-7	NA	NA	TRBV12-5	TGTGCTAGTGGTTTGGGGAGGGACCCCTACGAGCAGTACTTC	CASGLGRDPYEQYF
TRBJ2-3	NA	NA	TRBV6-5	TGTGCCAGCAGTTACTGGGGGCTAGGTGATACGCAGTATTTT	CASSYWGLGDTQYF
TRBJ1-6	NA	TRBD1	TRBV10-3	TGTGCCATCAGGGGAACAGGGGATTCACCCCTCCACTTT	CAIRGTGDSPLHF
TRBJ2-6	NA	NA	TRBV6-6	TGTGCCAGCAGTGGAGGCTCTGGGGCCAACGTCCTGACTTTC	CASSGGSGANVLTF
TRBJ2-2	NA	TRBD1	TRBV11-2	TGTGCCAGCAGCTGGACAGGGGCCGGGGAGCTGTTTTTT	CASSWTGAGELFF
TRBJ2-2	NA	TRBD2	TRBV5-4	TGTGCCAGCAGCTTGGGAGCGGGAAAGGGGACCGGGGAGCTGTTTTTT	CASSLGAGKGTGELFF
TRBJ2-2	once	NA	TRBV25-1	TGTGCCAGCAGTGAATTGGGGGGCCGTCGGGACACCGGGGAGCTGTTTTTT	CASSELGGRRDTGELFF
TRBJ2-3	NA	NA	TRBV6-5	TGTGCCAGCAGCCTGTCCGGGACGAGCACAGATACGCAGTATTTT	CASSLSGTSTDTQYF
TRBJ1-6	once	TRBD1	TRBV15	TGTGCCACCAGCAGAGATGGACAGGGTAATTCACCCCTCCACTTT	CATSRDGQGNSPLHF
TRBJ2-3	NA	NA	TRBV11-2	TGTGCCAGCAGCTTAGCCCCCTTTAGCGGAGGGTACACAGATACGCAGTATTTT	CASSLAPFSGGYTDTQYF